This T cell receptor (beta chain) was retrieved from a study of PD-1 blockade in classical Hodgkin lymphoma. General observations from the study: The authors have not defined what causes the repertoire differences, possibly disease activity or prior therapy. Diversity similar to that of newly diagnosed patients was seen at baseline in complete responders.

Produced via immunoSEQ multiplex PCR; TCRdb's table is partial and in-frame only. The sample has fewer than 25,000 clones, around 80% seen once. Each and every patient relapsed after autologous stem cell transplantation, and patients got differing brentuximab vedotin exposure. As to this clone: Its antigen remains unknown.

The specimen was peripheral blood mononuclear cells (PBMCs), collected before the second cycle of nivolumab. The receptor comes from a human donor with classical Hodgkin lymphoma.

CDR3 DNA: TGTGCCAGCCTTTCCGAGCAGTACTTC. Translated, it gives CASLSEQYF. This chain joins TRBV21-1 and TRBJ2-7; the table's TRBD2 call for D was not verified on the DNA. TRBV21-1 has pseudogene status. The CDR3 consists of 9 residues.